Listed below are T cell receptor beta chains from one sample, sequenced in a study of shared clonotypes between healthy human individuals. Sequencing was performed with immunoSEQ multiplex PCR; in TCRdb, only in-frame clones are kept and a portion is missing. The sample lists about 2,200,000 clones; about 92% were seen once. Sequencing was done on a sample of naive CD8+ T cells from PBMCs. The receptors were gathered from a man aged 18-30 years in good health. Some clones in this sample may be carry-over from other donors' samples. Each CDR3 is given with its conserved first and last residue. D genes are given only for firm matches. Only part of the rows carry a size: once, few, many, or a class if the clone is expanded.

DNA: TGTGCCAGCAGCCCCGTGGGGCTAGCGGGAAGAGATCCCTACGAGCAGTACTTC; CDR3: CASSPVGLAGRDPYEQYF; J: TRBJ2-7; V: TRBV4-2; size: .; D: TRBD2
DNA: TGTGCCAGCAGTTTTACCGACGAGCAGTACTTC; CDR3: CASSFTDEQYF; J: TRBJ2-7; V: TRBV28; size: .; D: .
DNA: TGTGCCAGTAGTTATAGGGGAAAGAACACTGAAGCTTTCTTT; CDR3: CASSYRGKNTEAFF; J: TRBJ1-1; V: TRBV19; size: .; D: .
DNA: TGCAGCGTTCTAGGCAGACCTCTGGCCAACGAGCAGTACTTC; CDR3: CSVLGRPLANEQYF; J: TRBJ2-7; V: TRBV29-1; size: .; D: .
DNA: TGCGCCAGCAGCCTGAGACTAGCGGGAGGGGTATACAATGAGCAGTTCTTC; CDR3: CASSLRLAGGVYNEQFF; J: TRBJ2-1; V: TRBV5-1; size: .; D: TRBD2
DNA: TGTGCCAGCAGGTCAGAGGTGGAGGATGGCTACACCTTC; CDR3: CASRSEVEDGYTF; J: TRBJ1-2; V: TRBV27; size: .; D: .
DNA: TGTGCCAGCAGCACAGGACTAGCGGGATGGTCGGGCTACGAGCAGTACTTC; CDR3: CASSTGLAGWSGYEQYF; J: TRBJ2-7; V: TRBV5-6; size: .; D: TRBD2
DNA: TGTGCCAGCAGCTTGGGTCGGGCTTACGAGCAGTACTTC; CDR3: CASSLGRAYEQYF; J: TRBJ2-7; V: TRBV5-6; size: .; D: .
DNA: TGTGCCAGCAGCGTAGAACAGAGTACCGAAAAACTGTTTTTT; CDR3: CASSVEQSTEKLFF; J: TRBJ1-4; V: TRBV9; size: once; D: .
DNA: TGTGCCAGCAGCCCTTTACAGGGACCGAACACTGAAGCTTTCTTT; CDR3: CASSPLQGPNTEAFF; J: TRBJ1-1; V: TRBV9; size: .; D: .
DNA: TGCGCCAGCAGTGAAATAGGGACTAGCGGCTCCTACGAGCAGTACTTC; CDR3: CASSEIGTSGSYEQYF; J: TRBJ2-7; V: TRBV10-2; size: .; D: TRBD2
DNA: TGTGCCATCAGTGAGCGCAGGGAGGTGGGCACTGAAGCTTTCTTT; CDR3: CAISERREVGTEAFF; J: TRBJ1-1; V: TRBV10-3; size: .; D: .
DNA: TGTGCCTGGAGTGTAGGGTTTGAGAGCTCCCCGGATGGCTACACCTTC; CDR3: CAWSVGFESSPDGYTF; J: TRBJ1-2; V: TRBV30; size: .; D: .
DNA: TGTGCCAGCAGTTTAACGGACTCCATCACAGATACGCAGTATTTT; CDR3: CASSLTDSITDTQYF; J: TRBJ2-3; V: TRBV27; size: .; D: .
DNA: TGTGCCAGCAGCCCCATGGGACAGGGGATCGACGAGCAGTACTTC; CDR3: CASSPMGQGIDEQYF; J: TRBJ2-7; V: TRBV28; size: few; D: TRBD1
DNA: TGTGCCAGCAGTTTTAGCGGGATGGTCGAGACCCAGTACTTC; CDR3: CASSFSGMVETQYF; J: TRBJ2-5; V: TRBV27; size: .; D: TRBD2
DNA: TGTGCCAGCAGTTTAGGTAGAAATGAAAAACTGTTTTTT; CDR3: CASSLGRNEKLFF; J: TRBJ1-4; V: TRBV27; size: .; D: .
DNA: TGTGCCAGCAGCTTACCCGGGGAAGCTTTCTTT; CDR3: CASSLPGEAFF; J: TRBJ1-1; V: TRBV7-9; size: few; D: .
DNA: TGTGCCAGCAGTTCACAGGAAGGCAATCAGCCCCAGCATTTT; CDR3: CASSSQEGNQPQHF; J: TRBJ1-5; V: TRBV6-5; size: .; D: .
DNA: TGTGCCAGCAGTGTGCCCAGGGGGTACTATGGTTACGAGCAGTACTTC; CDR3: CASSVPRGYYGYEQYF; J: TRBJ2-7; V: TRBV6-1; size: .; D: TRBD1
DNA: TGTGCCAGCAGCCCCAGTCCTAGCGGGAGCAATGAGCAGTTCTTC; CDR3: CASSPSPSGSNEQFF; J: TRBJ2-1; V: TRBV7-9; size: .; D: TRBD2
DNA: TGTGCCATCAGTGACCCAGGGCAGGGACTCACAGATACGCAGTATTTT; CDR3: CAISDPGQGLTDTQYF; J: TRBJ2-3; V: TRBV10-3; size: once; D: .
DNA: TGTGCCAGCAGTCCCCTCCCTTCTACAGATACGCAGTATTTT; CDR3: CASSPLPSTDTQYF; J: TRBJ2-3; V: TRBV27; size: .; D: .
DNA: TGTGCCAGTAGTATGATGAGTAGCGGGGGAGGGATCTCCTACAATGAGCAGTTCTTC; CDR3: CASSMMSSGGGISYNEQFF; J: TRBJ2-1; V: TRBV19; size: .; D: TRBD2
DNA: TGTGCCAGCAGCTCTTTAGGGGCAGGTAAGACCGGGGAGCTGTTTTTT; CDR3: CASSSLGAGKTGELFF; J: TRBJ2-2; V: TRBV21-1; size: .; D: .
DNA: TGTGCCAGCAGCTTAAATATAGCGGGAGGGAAGGAGACCCAGTACTTC; CDR3: CASSLNIAGGKETQYF; J: TRBJ2-5; V: TRBV7-8; size: .; D: TRBD2
DNA: TGTGCCAGCTCACCACGCGACAGGGTTAGCGCCTACGAGCAGTACTTC; CDR3: CASSPRDRVSAYEQYF; J: TRBJ2-7; V: TRBV18; size: once; D: TRBD1
DNA: TGTGCCAGCAGCTTCCAGGGAGCCTATGGAGAGACCCAGTACTTC; CDR3: CASSFQGAYGETQYF; J: TRBJ2-5; V: TRBV5-4; size: .; D: .
DNA: TGTGCCAGCTCCAAGATGGGGACCGCCTATGAAGCTTTCTTT; CDR3: CASSKMGTAYEAFF; J: TRBJ1-1; V: TRBV28; size: once; D: .
DNA: TGTGCCAGCAGTTTTGCCGGGACAGGGGGAATCTATGGCTACACCTTC; CDR3: CASSFAGTGGIYGYTF; J: TRBJ1-2; V: TRBV27; size: .; D: TRBD1
DNA: TGTGCCAGCAGTCCCCTCGTCGTGGGGGGCCCCCGGGAGACCCAGTACTTC; CDR3: CASSPLVVGGPRETQYF; J: TRBJ2-5; V: TRBV28; size: .; D: .
DNA: TGTGCCACCGTCCCGACAGTAGGGAACCGCAATGAGCAGTTCTTC; CDR3: CATVPTVGNRNEQFF; J: TRBJ2-1; V: TRBV10-3; size: .; D: .
DNA: TGTGCCACCCGCCCGCCGGATACTAATGAAAAACTGTTTTTT; CDR3: CATRPPDTNEKLFF; J: TRBJ1-4; V: TRBV10-3; size: .; D: .
DNA: TGTGCCAGCATGGGCGGGAGAGGGTGGACCGGGGAGCTGTTTTTT; CDR3: CASMGGRGWTGELFF; J: TRBJ2-2; V: TRBV27; size: .; D: TRBD2
DNA: TGTGCCAGCAGCTTGTCAGGGCCCGAATATTATAGCAATCAGCCCCAGCATTTT; CDR3: CASSLSGPEYYSNQPQHF; J: TRBJ1-5; V: TRBV5-5; size: few; D: .
DNA: TGTGCCAGCAGCTCGGAATTGCCACATAGCACAGATACGCAGTATTTT; CDR3: CASSSELPHSTDTQYF; J: TRBJ2-3; V: TRBV7-9; size: .; D: .
DNA: TGTGCCACCAGGTCGGTGTTGGCCTCCGGGGCTAACTATGGCTACACCTTC; CDR3: CATRSVLASGANYGYTF; J: TRBJ1-2; V: TRBV15; size: .; D: .
DNA: TGTGCCAGCAGTGAAGCACGGCAAACCATTCCCCGAAATGAGCAGTTCTTC; CDR3: CASSEARQTIPRNEQFF; J: TRBJ2-1; V: TRBV6-1; size: .; D: .
DNA: TGTGCCAGCAGCATACTTGCCCCTCCGGCCAATGAGCAGTTCTTC; CDR3: CASSILAPPANEQFF; J: TRBJ2-1; V: TRBV7-9; size: .; D: .
DNA: TGTGCCAGCAGTTTATCTTCGACCGGGACAGATCCCTACGAGCAGTACTTC; CDR3: CASSLSSTGTDPYEQYF; J: TRBJ2-7; V: TRBV27; size: .; D: TRBD1
DNA: TGTGCCAGCAGCTCAGGGTTCAATCAGCCCCAGCATTTT; CDR3: CASSSGFNQPQHF; J: TRBJ1-5; V: TRBV7-6; size: .; D: .
DNA: TGTGCCAGCAGCGTAGACAGTTACTATGGCTACACCTTC; CDR3: CASSVDSYYGYTF; J: TRBJ1-2; V: TRBV9; size: .; D: .
DNA: TGTGCCAGCAGTGAAGCGCTTGAGGGAAGGGGTGGAAAGACCCAGTACTTC; CDR3: CASSEALEGRGGKTQYF; J: TRBJ2-5; V: TRBV2; size: .; D: .
DNA: TGTGCCAGCAGTTTATTTGCCCACGGGGATACGCAGTATTTT; CDR3: CASSLFAHGDTQYF; J: TRBJ2-3; V: TRBV27; size: .; D: .
DNA: TGTGCCAGCTCACCACAGCGGGAGCCCTCCTACAATGAGCAGTTCTTC; CDR3: CASSPQREPSYNEQFF; J: TRBJ2-1; V: TRBV18; size: .; D: TRBD2
DNA: TGTGCCAGTAGCCCAAAATGGAGGACCTCCAATGAGCAGTTCTTC; CDR3: CASSPKWRTSNEQFF; J: TRBJ2-1; V: TRBV19; size: .; D: .
DNA: TGTGCCAGCAGCGTAGTTCCAGGGGCCAGAGAGACCCAGTACTTC; CDR3: CASSVVPGARETQYF; J: TRBJ2-5; V: TRBV9; size: .; D: .
DNA: TGCGCCAGCAGCAAGGATGGACCAGGAGAGCAGTACTTC; CDR3: CASSKDGPGEQYF; J: TRBJ2-7; V: TRBV5-1; size: .; D: .
DNA: TGTGCCAGCAGCTTAGTAGTATACCAGACAGATACGCAGTATTTT; CDR3: CASSLVVYQTDTQYF; J: TRBJ2-3; V: TRBV7-9; size: .; D: .
DNA: TGTGCCAGTAGTCCATACGGGATACACAATGGCTACACCTTC; CDR3: CASSPYGIHNGYTF; J: TRBJ1-2; V: TRBV19; size: .; D: .